Below are 2 T cell receptor beta chains sequenced from a single sample in a study of T cell responses to AZD1222 COVID-19 vaccine. Repertoires were generated with immunoSEQ multiplex PCR, while TCRdb's copy carries only in-frame clones and drops some. The sample has about 100,000 clones; over 75% are singletons. Sequencing used peripheral blood, obtained on day 0 of MenACWY control vaccination. These receptors all come from an adult in good health.

The gene calls are TRBV5-1 and TRBJ1-6, with 7 bases identical to TRBD1. V dropped 3 bases and J dropped 7; count of bases not matched to a gene: 4. The CDR3 runs to 14 residues. The V gene's germline CDR1 is SGHRS and CDR2 YFSETQ. The CDR3 loop reads CASSYQGENSPLHF. The CDR3 DNA is TGCGCCAGCAGCTACCAGGGGGAGAATTCACCCCTCCACTTT.

The chain joins TRBV13 to TRBJ1-1; D not resolved. V shed 5 bases and J shed 1 base, with 8 bases lying between them. CDR3 length: 13 amino acids. CDR1 is PRHDT, CDR2 FYEKMQ, per germline (reference sequence). Here the CDR3 reads CASSLGGNTEAFF. DNA of the CDR3: TGTGCCAGCAGCCTGGGTGGGAACACTGAAGCTTTCTTT.